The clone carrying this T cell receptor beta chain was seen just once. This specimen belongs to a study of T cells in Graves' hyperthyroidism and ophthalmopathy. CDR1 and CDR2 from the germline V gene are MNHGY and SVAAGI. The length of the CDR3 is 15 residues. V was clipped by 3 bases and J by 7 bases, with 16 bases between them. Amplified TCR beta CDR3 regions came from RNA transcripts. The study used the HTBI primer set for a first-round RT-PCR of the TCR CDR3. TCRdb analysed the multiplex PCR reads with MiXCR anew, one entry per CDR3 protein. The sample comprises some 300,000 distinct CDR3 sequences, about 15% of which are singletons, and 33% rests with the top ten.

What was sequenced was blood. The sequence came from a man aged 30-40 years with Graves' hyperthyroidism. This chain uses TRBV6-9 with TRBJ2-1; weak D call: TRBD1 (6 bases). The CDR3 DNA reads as TGTGCCAGCAGTTACTGGGGGCGCAGGGCGAATGAGCAGTTCTTC. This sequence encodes CASSYWGRRANEQFF.